The 7 T cell receptor beta chains presented below share a single source sample, sequenced in a study of T cells after yellow fever vaccination. TCRdb re-called the 5' RACE reads through MiXCR, storing one row per CDR3 protein. The sample holds some 290,000 distinct CDR3 sequences, around 11% seen once. The sample was CD4+ T cells sorted from PBMCs, taken 45 days after the yellow fever booster vaccination. The receptors shown here come from a man in his late teens or twenties who received the YFV17D yellow fever vaccine.

V gene TRBV23-1 combines with J gene TRBJ1-3; D gene uncertain. TRBV23-1 is assigned to the ORF class and has an uncertain function. The V end lost 0 bases, the J end lost 7 bases, and 13 bases lay between the germline ends. The length of the CDR3 is 15 residues. In nucleotides, the CDR3 is TGCGCCAGCAGTCAATCCCCCGATTCTTGGAACACCATATATTTT. It translates to CASSQSPDSWNTIYF.

This clonotype was seen ten or more times. The chain employs TRBV12-3 or TRBV12-4 and TRBJ1-1; tentative D call: TRBD1 (5 bases). CDR3 length: 14 amino acids. V lost 6 bases and J 2 bases, leaving 13 bases between the germline ends. CDR3 sequence (DNA): TGTGCCAGCAGCCCGACAGCAAGAAACACTGAAGCTTTCTTT. It specifies CASSPTARNTEAFF.

The chain uses TRBV20-1 and TRBJ2-3; 9 nucleotides agree with TRBD2. V dropped 4 bases and J dropped 8; count of bases not matched to a gene: 7. Germline CDR1 reads DFQATT; CDR2 reads SNEGSKA (reference sequence). This CDR3 has 13 residues. CDR3 DNA sequence: TGCAGTGCTAAGCCTAGCGGGGCTGTTACGCAGTATTTT. Its protein is CSAKPSGAVTQYF.

In its sample, this clonotype was seen a few times. The V and J genes are TRBV4-1 and TRBJ2-5; 9 bases map to TRBD1. The CDR3 consists of 16 residues. Germline CDR1 is MGHRA and CDR2 is YSYEKL. V gave up 4 bases and J gave up 0 bases; unmatched junction bases: 6. CDR3 protein: CASSRLTGGHQETQYF. The CDR3 DNA sequence: TGCGCCAGCAGCCGATTGACAGGGGGTCACCAAGAGACCCAGTACTTC.

V is TRBV7-9 and J is TRBJ2-3; TRBD2 matches 15 bases. The junction had 9 bases not matched to a gene; V was cut back by 2 bases and J by 3 bases. The CDR3 runs 19 residues. Germline values: CDR1 SEHNR, CDR2 FQNEAQ (reference sequence). DNA for the CDR3: TGTGCCAGCAGCTTACCGGGGACTAGCGGGGGGCATGGGACAGATACGCAGTATTTT. Protein product: CASSLPGTSGGHGTDTQYF.

Ten or more counts support this clonotype. V is TRBV12-3 or TRBV12-4 and J is TRBJ1-3; no definite D call. The CDR3 runs to 12 residues. With 10 bases removed from V and 4 bases from J, the gap between germline ends came to 11 bases. The CDR3 here is CANQRVGNTIYF. The CDR3 DNA is TGTGCCAACCAGAGAGTGGGAAACACCATATATTTT.

This clonotype was counted between two and nine times. The chain recombines TRBV3-1 with TRBJ2-7; D uncertain. Germline CDR1 is LGHDT and CDR2 is YNNKEL (reference sequence). The CDR3 is 12 residues long. Trimming left V 3 bases short and J 3 bases short, with 6 bases between. In DNA form, the CDR3 reads TGTGCCAGCAGCCAGGGTGGCTACGAGCAGTACGTC. Translated: CASSQGGYEQYV.